The entry below describes one TCR beta chain. This sample was taken from a study of blood T cell repertoires in COVID-19. The ends were cut back, 2 bases at V and 4 bases at J, with 3 bases in the middle. Per the germline V gene, CDR1 is MNHEY and CDR2 is SVGEGT. This CDR3 has 13 amino acids. In the original analysis: Cell counts per sample came from amplifying reference gene primers. Sequenced by immunoSEQ multiplex PCR; TCRdb stores in-frame clones only, minus some. V and J calls and clone size follow that table, whereas D and trimming were derived from the DNA. The sample has about 160,000 clones; more than 65% are singletons.

Material for sequencing was peripheral blood. The TCR originated in a woman aged 55-70 years with COVID-19, enrolled during active disease. The V and J genes are TRBV6-2 or TRBV6-3 and TRBJ1-6; D is unclear. In nucleotides, the CDR3 is TGTGCCAGCAGTTACCGGTATAATTCACCCCTCCACTTT. Protein sequence: CASSYRYNSPLHF.